This T cell receptor beta chain was sequenced during a study of T cell responses to AZD1222 COVID-19 vaccine. Findings of the study overall: Across spike, vaccine-associated CD4 TCRs were found, dominant at 160-218 and 743-854. Clonal diversity may have been underestimated in mostly white British donors.

As concerns this clone: Its antigen is not identified.

The germline V gene encodes CDR1 SGHKS and CDR2 YYEKEE (reference sequence). The V and J ends lost 0 bases and 0 bases respectively, with 3 bases between them. This CDR3 has 13 amino acids. TCRdb's copy holds only in-frame clones and misses some; the assay was immunoSEQ multiplex PCR. There are 160,000 or so clones in the sample; around 90% occur only once, and 1.5% to 2% lies in the top ten. The sample was peripheral blood, taken on day 0 of AZD1222 vaccination. The receptor was isolated from an adult in good health. The chain carries TRBV5-5 and TRBJ1-1; D unclear. DNA of the CDR3: TGTGCCAGCAGCTTGGGGATGAACACTGAAGCTTTCTTT. Translation: CASSLGMNTEAFF. Together with reference TRBV5-5 and TRBJ1-1, the CDR3 gives the full variable domain: DAGVTQSPTHLIKTRGQQVTLRCSPISGHKSVSWYQQVLGQGPQFIFQYYEKEERGRGNFPDRFSARQFPNYSSELNVNALLLGDSALYLCASSLGMNTEAFFGQGTRLTVV.